The T cell receptor beta chain under discussion was sequenced for a study of blood T cell repertoires in COVID-19. In the study overall: COVID-19 samples from acute and convalescent phases originated in the United States, Italy and Spain.

Repertoires were generated with immunoSEQ multiplex PCR, while TCRdb's copy carries only in-frame clones and drops some. The top ten clones hold about 40% of a sample with 150,000 or so clones, about 85% of them seen once. The CDR3 has 13 amino acids. CDR1 is GTSNPN, CDR2 SVGIG, per germline (reference sequence). Trimming left V 2 bases short and J 2 bases short, with 9 bases between. This TCR was recovered from a human donor in a cohort sampled during active COVID-19. The chain joins TRBV30 to TRBJ1-2; D not certain. The sample comprised peripheral blood. CDR3 residues: CAWSRRENYGYTF. CDR3 nucleotide sequence: TGTGCCTGGAGTCGGAGGGAGAACTATGGCTACACCTTC.